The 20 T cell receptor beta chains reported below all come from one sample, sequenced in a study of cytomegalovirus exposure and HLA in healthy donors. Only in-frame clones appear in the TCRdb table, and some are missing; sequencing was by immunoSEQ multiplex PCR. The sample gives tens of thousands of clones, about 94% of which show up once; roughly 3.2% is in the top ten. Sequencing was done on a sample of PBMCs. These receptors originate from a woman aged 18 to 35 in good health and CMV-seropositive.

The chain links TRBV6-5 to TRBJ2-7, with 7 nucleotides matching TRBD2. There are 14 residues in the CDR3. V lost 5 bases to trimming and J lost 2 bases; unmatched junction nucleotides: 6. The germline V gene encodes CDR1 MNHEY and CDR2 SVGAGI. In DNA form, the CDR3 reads TGTGCCAGCAGTGAACCGGGACTACCCTACGAGCAGTACTTC. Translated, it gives CASSEPGLPYEQYF.

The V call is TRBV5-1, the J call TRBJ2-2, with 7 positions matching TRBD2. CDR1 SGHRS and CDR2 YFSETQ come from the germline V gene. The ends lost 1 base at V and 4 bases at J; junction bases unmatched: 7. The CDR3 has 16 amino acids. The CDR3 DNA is TGCGCCAGCAGCTTGACGATGGTAGCGGGCACCGGGGAGCTGTTTTTT. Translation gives CASSLTMVAGTGELFF.

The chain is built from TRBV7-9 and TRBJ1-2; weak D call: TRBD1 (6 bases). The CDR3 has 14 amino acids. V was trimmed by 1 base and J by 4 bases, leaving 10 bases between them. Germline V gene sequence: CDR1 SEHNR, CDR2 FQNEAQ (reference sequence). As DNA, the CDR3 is TGTGCCAGCAGCTTAGGACAGGAAAGCTATGGCTACACCTTC. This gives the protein CASSLGQESYGYTF. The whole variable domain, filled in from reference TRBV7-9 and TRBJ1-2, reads DTGVSQNPRHKITKRGQNVTFRCDPISEHNRLYWYRQTLGQGPEFLTYFQNEAQLEKSRLLSDRFSAERPKGSFSTLEIQRTEQGDSAMYLCASSLGQESYGYTFGSGTRLTVV.

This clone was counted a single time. The CDR3 loop reads CASTGKLGGLNYTF. CDR3 bases: TGTGCCAGCACCGGGAAGCTGGGGGGGCTAAACTACACCTTC. The chain couples TRBV28 to TRBJ1-2, with D possibly TRBD1 on 6 matching bases. The CDR3 consists of 14 residues. V lost 7 bases and J 10 bases, leaving 22 bases between the germline ends. Germline CDR1 and CDR2: MDHEN and SYDVKM.

The CDR3 is CASSLGALEVTYEQYF. CDR3 coding DNA: TGCGCCAGCAGCTTGGGGGCCCTGGAGGTAACCTACGAGCAGTACTTC. The chain has TRBV5-1 and TRBJ2-7; TRBD2 might be the D (5 bases). Trimming took off 0 bases at V and 2 bases at J, with 15 bases between the two ends. This CDR3 comprises 16 residues. Germline CDR1 SGHRS, CDR2 YFSETQ.

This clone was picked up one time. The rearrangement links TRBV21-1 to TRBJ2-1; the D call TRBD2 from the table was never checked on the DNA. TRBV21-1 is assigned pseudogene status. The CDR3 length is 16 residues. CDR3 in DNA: TGTGCCAGCAGCTCCCGACTAGCGGGGGGGCATGGTGAGCAGTTCTTC. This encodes CASSSRLAGGHGEQFF.

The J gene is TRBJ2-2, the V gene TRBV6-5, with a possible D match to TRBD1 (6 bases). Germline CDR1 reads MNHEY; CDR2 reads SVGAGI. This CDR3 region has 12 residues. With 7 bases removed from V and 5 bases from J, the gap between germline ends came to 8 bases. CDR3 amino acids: CASIQGTGELFF. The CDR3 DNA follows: TGTGCCAGCATACAGGGAACCGGGGAGCTGTTTTTT.

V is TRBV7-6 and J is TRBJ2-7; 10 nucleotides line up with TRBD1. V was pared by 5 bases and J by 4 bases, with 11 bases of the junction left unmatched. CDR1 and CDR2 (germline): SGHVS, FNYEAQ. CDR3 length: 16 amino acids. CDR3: CASSRDRGGGVYEQYF. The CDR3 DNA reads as TGTGCCAGCAGCCGGGACAGGGGAGGTGGGGTATACGAGCAGTACTTC.

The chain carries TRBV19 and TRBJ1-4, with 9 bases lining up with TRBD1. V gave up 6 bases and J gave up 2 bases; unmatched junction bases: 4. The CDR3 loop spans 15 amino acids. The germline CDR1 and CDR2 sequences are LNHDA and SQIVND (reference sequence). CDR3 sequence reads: CASRKQGATNEKLFF. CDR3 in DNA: TGTGCCAGTAGAAAACAGGGGGCGACTAATGAAAAACTGTTTTTT.

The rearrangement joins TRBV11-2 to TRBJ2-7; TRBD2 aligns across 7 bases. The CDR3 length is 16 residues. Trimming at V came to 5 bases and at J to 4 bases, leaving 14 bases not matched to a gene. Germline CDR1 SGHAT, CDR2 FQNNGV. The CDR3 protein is CASSRTGASGRYEQYF. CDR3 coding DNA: TGTGCCAGCAGCCGTACCGGGGCTAGCGGACGGTACGAGCAGTACTTC.

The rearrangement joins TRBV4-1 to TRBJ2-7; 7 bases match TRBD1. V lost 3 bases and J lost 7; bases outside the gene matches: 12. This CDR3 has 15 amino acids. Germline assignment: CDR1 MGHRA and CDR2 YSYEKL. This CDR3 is CASSHRPTGMREQYF. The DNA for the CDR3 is TGCGCCAGCAGCCATCGCCCGACAGGGATGCGGGAGCAGTACTTC.

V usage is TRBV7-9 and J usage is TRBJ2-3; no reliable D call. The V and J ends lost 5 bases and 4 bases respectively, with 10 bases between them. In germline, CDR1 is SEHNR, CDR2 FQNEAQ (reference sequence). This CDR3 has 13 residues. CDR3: CASSPEVSDTQYF. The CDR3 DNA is TGTGCCAGCAGCCCAGAAGTGTCAGATACGCAGTATTTT.

DNA of the CDR3: TGTGCCAGCAGGGGGACAGGGGTTAGCTACGAGCAGTACTTC. Amino acids: CASRGTGVSYEQYF. This chain connects TRBV6-5 to TRBJ2-5; TRBD1 matches 10 bases. The J call is doubtful: the DNA matches TRBJ2-7 better. Germline values: CDR1 MNHEY, CDR2 SVGAGI. The CDR3 has 14 amino acids.

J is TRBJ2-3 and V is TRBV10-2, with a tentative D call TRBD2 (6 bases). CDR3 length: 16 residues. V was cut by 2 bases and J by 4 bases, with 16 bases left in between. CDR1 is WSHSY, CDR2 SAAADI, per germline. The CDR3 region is CASSEGLVGGADTQYF. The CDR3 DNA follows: TGCGCCAGCAGTGAGGGTTTGGTCGGAGGGGCAGATACGCAGTATTTT.

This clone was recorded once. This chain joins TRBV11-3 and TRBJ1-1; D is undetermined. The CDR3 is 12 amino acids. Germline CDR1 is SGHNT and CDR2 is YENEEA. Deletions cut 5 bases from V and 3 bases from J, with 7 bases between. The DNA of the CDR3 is TGTGCCAGCAGCCGGGTAGACACTGAAGCTTTCTTT. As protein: CASSRVDTEAFF.

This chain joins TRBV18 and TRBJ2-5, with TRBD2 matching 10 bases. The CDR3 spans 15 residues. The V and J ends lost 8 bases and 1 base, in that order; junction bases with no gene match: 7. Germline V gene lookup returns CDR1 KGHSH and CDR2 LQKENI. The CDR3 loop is CASTRASGGQETQYF. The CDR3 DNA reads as TGTGCCAGCACCAGGGCTAGCGGGGGCCAAGAGACCCAGTACTTC. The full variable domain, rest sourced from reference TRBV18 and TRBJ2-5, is NAGVMQNPRHLVRRRGQEARLRCSPMKGHSHVYWYRQLPEEGLKFMVYLQKENIIDESGMPKERFSAEFPKEGPSILRIQQVVRGDSAAYFCASTRASGGQETQYFGPGTRLLVL.

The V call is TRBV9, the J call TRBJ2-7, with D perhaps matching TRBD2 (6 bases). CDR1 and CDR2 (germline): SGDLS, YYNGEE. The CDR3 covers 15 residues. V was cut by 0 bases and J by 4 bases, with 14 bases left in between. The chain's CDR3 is CASSVAGERVYEQYF. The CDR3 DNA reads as TGTGCCAGCAGCGTAGCGGGGGAGAGGGTTTACGAGCAGTACTTC.

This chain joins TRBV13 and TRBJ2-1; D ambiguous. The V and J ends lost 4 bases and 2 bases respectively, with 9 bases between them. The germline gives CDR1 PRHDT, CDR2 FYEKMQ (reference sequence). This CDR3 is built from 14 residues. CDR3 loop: CASSSERTYNEQFF. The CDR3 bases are TGTGCCAGCAGCTCCGAGCGAACCTACAATGAGCAGTTCTTC.

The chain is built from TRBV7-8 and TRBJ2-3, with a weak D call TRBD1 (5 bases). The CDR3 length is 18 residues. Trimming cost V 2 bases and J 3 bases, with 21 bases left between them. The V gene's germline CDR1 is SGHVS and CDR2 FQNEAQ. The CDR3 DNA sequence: TGTGCCAGCAGCTTACACAGCCTGCCGACAGCCCTTACAGATACGCAGTATTTT. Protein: CASSLHSLPTALTDTQYF.

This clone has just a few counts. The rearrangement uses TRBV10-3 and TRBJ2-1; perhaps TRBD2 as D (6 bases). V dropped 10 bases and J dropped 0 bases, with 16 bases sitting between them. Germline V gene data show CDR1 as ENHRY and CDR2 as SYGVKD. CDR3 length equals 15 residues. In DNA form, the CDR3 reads TGTGCCACCCAGAGGAGGGTCGACTCCTACAATGAGCAGTTCTTC. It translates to CATQRRVDSYNEQFF.